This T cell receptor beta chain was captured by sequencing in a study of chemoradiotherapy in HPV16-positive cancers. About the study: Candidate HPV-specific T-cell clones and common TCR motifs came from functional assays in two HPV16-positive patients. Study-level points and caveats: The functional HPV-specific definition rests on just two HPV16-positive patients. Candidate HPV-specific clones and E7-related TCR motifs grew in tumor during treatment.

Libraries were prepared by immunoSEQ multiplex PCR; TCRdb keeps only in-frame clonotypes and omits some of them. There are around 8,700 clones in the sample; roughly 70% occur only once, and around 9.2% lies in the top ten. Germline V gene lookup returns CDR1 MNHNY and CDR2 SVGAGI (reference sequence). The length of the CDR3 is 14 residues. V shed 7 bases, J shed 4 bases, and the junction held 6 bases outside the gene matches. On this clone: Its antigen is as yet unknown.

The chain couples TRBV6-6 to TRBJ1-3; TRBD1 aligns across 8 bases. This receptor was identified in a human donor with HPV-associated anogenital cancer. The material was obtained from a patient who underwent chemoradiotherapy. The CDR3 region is CASNQGALGNTIYF. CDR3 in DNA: TGTGCCAGCAACCAGGGGGCTCTCGGAAACACCATATATTTT.